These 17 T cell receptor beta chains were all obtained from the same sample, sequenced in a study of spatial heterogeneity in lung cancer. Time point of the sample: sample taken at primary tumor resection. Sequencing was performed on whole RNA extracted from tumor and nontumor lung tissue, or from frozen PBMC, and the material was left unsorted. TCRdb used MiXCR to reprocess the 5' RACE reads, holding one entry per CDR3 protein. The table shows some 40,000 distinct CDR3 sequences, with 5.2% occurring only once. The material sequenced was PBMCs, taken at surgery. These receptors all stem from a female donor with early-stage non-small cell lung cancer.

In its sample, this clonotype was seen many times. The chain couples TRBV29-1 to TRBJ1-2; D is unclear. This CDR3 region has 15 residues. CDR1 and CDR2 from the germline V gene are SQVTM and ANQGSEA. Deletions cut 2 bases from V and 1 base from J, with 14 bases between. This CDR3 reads CSVEQVKRVNYGYTF. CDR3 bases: TGCAGCGTTGAACAGGTGAAAAGGGTTAACTATGGCTACACCTTC.

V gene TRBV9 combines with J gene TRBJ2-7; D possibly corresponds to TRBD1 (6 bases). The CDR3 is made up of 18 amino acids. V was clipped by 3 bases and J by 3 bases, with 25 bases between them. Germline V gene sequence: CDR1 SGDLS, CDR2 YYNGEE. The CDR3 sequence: CASSGTPGQDKDLYEQYF. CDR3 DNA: TGTGCCAGCAGCGGGACACCGGGACAAGATAAAGACCTCTACGAGCAGTACTTC.

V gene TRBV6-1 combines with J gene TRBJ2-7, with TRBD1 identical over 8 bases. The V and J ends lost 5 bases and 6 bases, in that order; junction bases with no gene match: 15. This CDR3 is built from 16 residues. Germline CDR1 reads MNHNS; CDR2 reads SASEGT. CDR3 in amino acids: CASSPSLGQGGREQYF. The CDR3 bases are TGTGCCAGCAGTCCGTCCCTAGGACAGGGAGGACGCGAGCAGTACTTC.

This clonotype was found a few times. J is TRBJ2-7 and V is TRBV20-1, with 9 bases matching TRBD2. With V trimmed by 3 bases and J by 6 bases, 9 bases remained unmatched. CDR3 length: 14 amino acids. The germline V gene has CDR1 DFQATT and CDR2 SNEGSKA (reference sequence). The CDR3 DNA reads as TGCAGTGCTAGTCCGGGACTAGCTTCGTCCGAGCAGTACTTC. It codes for CSASPGLASSEQYF.

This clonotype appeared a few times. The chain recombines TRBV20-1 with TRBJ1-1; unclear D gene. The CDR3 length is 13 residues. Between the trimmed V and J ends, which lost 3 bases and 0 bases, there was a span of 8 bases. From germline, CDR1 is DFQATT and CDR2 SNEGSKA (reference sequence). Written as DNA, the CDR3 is TGCAGTGCTAGGGGATATATGAACACTGAAGCTTTCTTT. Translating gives CSARGYMNTEAFF.

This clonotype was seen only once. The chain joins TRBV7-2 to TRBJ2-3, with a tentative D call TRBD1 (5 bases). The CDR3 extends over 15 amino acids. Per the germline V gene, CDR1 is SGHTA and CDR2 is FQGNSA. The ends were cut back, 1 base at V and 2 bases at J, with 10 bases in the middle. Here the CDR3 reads CASSLEGRDTDTQYF. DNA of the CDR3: TGTGCCAGCAGCTTAGAAGGCAGGGACACAGATACGCAGTATTTT. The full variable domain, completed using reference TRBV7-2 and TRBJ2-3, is GAGVSQSPSNKVTEKGKDVELRCDPISGHTALYWYRQSLGQGLEFLIYFQGNSAPDKSGLPSDRFSAERTGGSVSTLTIQRTQQEDSAVYLCASSLEGRDTDTQYFGPGTRLTVL.

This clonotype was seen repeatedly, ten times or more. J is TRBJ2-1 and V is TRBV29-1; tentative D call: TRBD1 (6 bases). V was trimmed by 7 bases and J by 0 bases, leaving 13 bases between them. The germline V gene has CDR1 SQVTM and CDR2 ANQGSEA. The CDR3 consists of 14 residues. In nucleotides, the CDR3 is TGCAGCGGTACCACAGGGAGCTCCTACAATGAGCAGTTCTTC. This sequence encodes CSGTTGSSYNEQFF.

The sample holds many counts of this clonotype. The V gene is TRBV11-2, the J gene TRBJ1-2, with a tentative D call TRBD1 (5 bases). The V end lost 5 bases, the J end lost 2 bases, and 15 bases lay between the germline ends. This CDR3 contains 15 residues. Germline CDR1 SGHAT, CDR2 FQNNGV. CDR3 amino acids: CASSPPYRPNYGYTF. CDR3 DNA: TGTGCCAGCAGCCCCCCGTACAGGCCCAACTATGGCTACACCTTC. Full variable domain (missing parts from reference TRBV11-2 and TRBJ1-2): EAGVAQSPRYKIIEKRQSVAFWCNPISGHATLYWYQQILGQGPKLLIQFQNNGVVDDSQLPKDRFSAERLKGVDSTLKIQPAKLEDSAVYLCASSPPYRPNYGYTFGSGTRLTVV.

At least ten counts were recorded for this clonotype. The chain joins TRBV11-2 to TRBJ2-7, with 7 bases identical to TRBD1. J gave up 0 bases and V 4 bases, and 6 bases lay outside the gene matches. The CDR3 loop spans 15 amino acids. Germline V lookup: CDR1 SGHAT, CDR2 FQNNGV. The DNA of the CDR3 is TGTGCCAGCAGCTCCCCCCGGGACAGCTCCTACGAGCAGTACTTC. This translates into CASSSPRDSSYEQYF.

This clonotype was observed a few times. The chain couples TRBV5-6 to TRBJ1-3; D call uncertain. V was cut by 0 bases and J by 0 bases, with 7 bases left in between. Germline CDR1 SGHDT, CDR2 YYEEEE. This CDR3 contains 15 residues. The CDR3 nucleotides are TGTGCCAGCAGCTTGGGATCCGTCTCTGGAAACACCATATATTTT. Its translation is CASSLGSVSGNTIYF.

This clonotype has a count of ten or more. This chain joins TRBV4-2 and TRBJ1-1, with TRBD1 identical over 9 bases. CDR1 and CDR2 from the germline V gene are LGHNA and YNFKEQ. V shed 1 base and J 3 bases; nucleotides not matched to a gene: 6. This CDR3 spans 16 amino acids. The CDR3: CASSQGTGARDTEAFF. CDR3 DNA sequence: TGTGCCAGCAGCCAAGGGACAGGGGCTCGGGACACTGAAGCTTTCTTT.

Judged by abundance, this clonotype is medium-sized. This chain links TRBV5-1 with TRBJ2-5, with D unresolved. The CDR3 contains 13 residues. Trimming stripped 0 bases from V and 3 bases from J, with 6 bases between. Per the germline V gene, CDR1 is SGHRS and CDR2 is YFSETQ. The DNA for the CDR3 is TGCGCCAGCAGCTTGGCCGGAAAAGAGACCCAGTACTTC. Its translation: CASSLAGKETQYF. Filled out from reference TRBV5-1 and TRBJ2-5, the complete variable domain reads KAGVTQTPRYLIKTRGQQVTLSCSPISGHRSVSWYQQTPGQGLQFLFEYFSETQRNKGNFPGRFSGRQFSNSRSEMNVSTLELGDSALYLCASSLAGKETQYFGPGTRLLVL.

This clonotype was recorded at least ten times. CDR3 residues: CASSSRGNQPQHF. The CDR3 coding sequence is TGTGCCAGCAGCTCCAGGGGCAATCAGCCCCAGCATTTT. The chain recombines TRBV7-2 with TRBJ1-5; D is possibly TRBD1 (5 bases). V was shortened by 4 bases and J by 2 bases, with 6 bases between the two germline ends. CDR1 and CDR2 from the germline V gene are SGHTA and FQGNSA. The CDR3 has 13 residues.

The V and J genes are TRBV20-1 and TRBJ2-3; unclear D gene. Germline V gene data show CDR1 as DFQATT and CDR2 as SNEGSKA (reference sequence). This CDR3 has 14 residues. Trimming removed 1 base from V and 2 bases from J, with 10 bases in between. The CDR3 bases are TGCAGTGCTAGAGCCCCCTTCGACACAGATACGCAGTATTTT. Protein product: CSARAPFDTDTQYF.

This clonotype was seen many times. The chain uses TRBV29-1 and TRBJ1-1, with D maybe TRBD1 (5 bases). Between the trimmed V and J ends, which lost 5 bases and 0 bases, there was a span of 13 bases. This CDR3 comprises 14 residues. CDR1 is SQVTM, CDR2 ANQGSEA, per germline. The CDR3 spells CSVLGRTMNTEAFF. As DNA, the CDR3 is TGCAGCGTTCTGGGACGGACCATGAACACTGAAGCTTTCTTT.

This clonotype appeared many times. CDR3 loop: CSANGAGANVLTF. In DNA, the CDR3 is TGCAGTGCTAATGGTGCTGGGGCCAACGTCCTGACTTTC. The chain recombines TRBV20-1 with TRBJ2-6; D unresolved. Trimming pared 4 bases from V and 2 bases from J, leaving 6 bases between. Germline CDR1 reads DFQATT; CDR2 reads SNEGSKA (reference sequence). This CDR3 spans 13 amino acids.

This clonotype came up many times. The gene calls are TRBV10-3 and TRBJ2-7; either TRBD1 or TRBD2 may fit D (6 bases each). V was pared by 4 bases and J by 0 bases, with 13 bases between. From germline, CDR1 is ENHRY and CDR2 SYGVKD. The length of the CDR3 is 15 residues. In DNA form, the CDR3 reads TGTGCCATCAGTGGGGGGGCACGGTTCTCCTACGAGCAGTACTTC. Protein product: CAISGGARFSYEQYF.